These 26 T cell receptor beta chains were sequenced from one sample in a study of blood T cells in healthy people across ages. The authors ran a second PCR of about 7 to 12 cycles using a sample-barcoded 5' primer and a J-beta primer mix. TCRdb re-called the 5' RACE reads through MiXCR, storing one row per CDR3 protein. Of roughly 1.5 million distinct CDR3 sequences listed, 42% are singletons. Sequencing was done on a sample of blood. The receptors derive from a young woman in good health.

This sequence joins TRBV28 and TRBJ2-3, with D unresolved. This CDR3 has 13 amino acids. Trimming removed 10 bases from V and 2 bases from J, with 13 bases in between. Germline V gene data show CDR1 as MDHEN and CDR2 as SYDVKM. The CDR3 DNA follows: TGTGCCATCAAGGACCGCACCACAGATACGCAGTATTTT. As protein: CAIKDRTTDTQYF.

This clonotype was observed a few times. The chain links TRBV4-3 to TRBJ2-2, with D unclear. This CDR3 spans 15 amino acids. Trimming removed 1 base at V and 4 bases at J, with 10 bases between. The germline V gene has CDR1 LGHNA and CDR2 YSLEER. The CDR3 sequence: CASSQAVPPTGELFF. The CDR3 nucleotides are TGCGCCAGCAGCCAAGCGGTTCCTCCCACCGGGGAGCTGTTTTTT.

This clonotype showed up just a few times. Here the CDR3 DNA reads TGTGCCAGCCTGGGACAGGGGGAGACCCAGTACTTC. As protein: CASLGQGETQYF. The genes are TRBV12-3 or TRBV12-4 and TRBJ2-5; TRBD1 matches at 10 bases. The V gene end was trimmed by 8 bases and the J gene end by 5 bases; junction bases not matched to a gene: 2. The CDR3 runs to 12 residues.

The chain joins TRBV7-2 to TRBJ1-6; perhaps TRBD1 as D (5 bases). This CDR3 spans 15 amino acids. V was shortened by 0 bases and J by 5 bases, with 8 bases between the two germline ends. The germline CDR1 and CDR2 sequences are SGHTA and FQGNSA. The CDR3 loop reads CASSLAGADNSPLHF. In DNA, the CDR3 is TGTGCCAGCAGCTTAGCTGGGGCAGATAATTCACCCCTCCACTTT.

The rearrangement uses TRBV29-1 and TRBJ2-1, with unresolved D. The J call could be wrong; TRBJ2-7 is a better fit for the DNA end. Germline loops: CDR1 SQVTM, CDR2 ANQGSEA. This CDR3 spans 14 amino acids. The CDR3 loop reads CSVVSLRSYNEQYF. CDR3 coding DNA: TGCAGCGTTGTAAGTCTTCGCTCCTACAATGAGCAGTACTTC.

The chain employs TRBV7-9 and TRBJ2-1; 9 nucleotides match TRBD2. Per the germline V gene, CDR1 is SEHNR and CDR2 is FQNEAQ (reference sequence). The CDR3 extends over 16 amino acids. Trimming took 3 bases from V and 2 from J; bases not matched to a gene: 5. The CDR3 DNA is TGTGCCAGCAGCTTCCGGACTAGCGAAACCTACAATGAGCAGTTCTTC. This translates into CASSFRTSETYNEQFF. The whole variable domain, remainder taken from reference TRBV7-9 and TRBJ2-1, is DTGVSQNPRHKITKRGQNVTFRCDPISEHNRLYWYRQTLGQGPEFLTYFQNEAQLEKSRLLSDRFSAERPKGSFSTLEIQRTEQGDSAMYLCASSFRTSETYNEQFFGPGTRLTVL.

The chain couples TRBV7-2 to TRBJ2-3; the match to TRBD2 covers 13 bases. Germline trimming cut 5 bases from V and 3 bases from J; bases unmatched to any gene: 8. The CDR3 spans 17 residues. The germline V gene encodes CDR1 SGHTA and CDR2 FQGNSA. Here the CDR3 reads CASSPGLAGVSTDTQYF. CDR3 DNA: TGTGCCAGCAGCCCTGGACTAGCGGGGGTTAGTACAGATACGCAGTATTTT. Variable domain in full (rest from reference TRBV7-2 and TRBJ2-3): GAGVSQSPSNKVTEKGKDVELRCDPISGHTALYWYRQSLGQGLEFLIYFQGNSAPDKSGLPSDRFSAERTGGSVSTLTIQRTQQEDSAVYLCASSPGLAGVSTDTQYFGPGTRLTVL.

This clonotype was seen a handful of times. The chain recombines TRBV7-3 with TRBJ2-1; 7 bases match TRBD2. The V gene's germline CDR1 is SGHTA and CDR2 FQGTGA. This CDR3 is 15 amino acids long. V trimming: 0 bases; J trimming: 6 bases; junction bases outside the gene matches: 5. The DNA of the CDR3 is TGTGCCAGCAGCTTAACTGCGGGAGTAGTCAATGAGCAGTTCTTC. It codes for CASSLTAGVVNEQFF. The entire variable domain, with the rest obtained from reference TRBV7-3 and TRBJ2-1, is as follows: GAGVSQTPSNKVTEKGKYVELRCDPISGHTALYWYRQSLGQGPEFLIYFQGTGAADDSGLPNDRFFAVRPEGSVSTLKIQRTERGDSAVYLCASSLTAGVVNEQFFGPGTRLTVL.

CDR3 nucleotides: TGCAGTGCTAGAGATAAGGGGTCGGGCAATGAGCAGTTCTTC. Its translation: CSARDKGSGNEQFF. The V gene is TRBV20-1, the J gene TRBJ2-1, with a tentative D call TRBD1 (5 bases). Trimming shortened V by 0 bases and J by 6 bases, and 12 bases separated the two germline ends. Germline V gene sequence: CDR1 DFQATT, CDR2 SNEGSKA (reference sequence). This CDR3 contains 14 residues.

This clonotype was picked up a small number of times. The chain uses TRBV29-1 and TRBJ2-7; TRBD1 or TRBD2 may be the D gene (5 bases each). The CDR3 totals 15 residues. V was shortened by 1 base and J by 2 bases, with 15 bases between the two germline ends. Germline CDR1 SQVTM, CDR2 ANQGSEA. Here the CDR3 reads CSVEASGTVTYEQYF. The CDR3 nucleotides are TGCAGCGTTGAAGCGTCCGGGACGGTAACCTACGAGCAGTACTTC.

V gene TRBV11-2 combines with J gene TRBJ2-6, with 7 bases matching TRBD1. With V trimmed by 4 bases and J by 0 bases, 6 bases remained unmatched. This CDR3 contains 17 residues. CDR1 and CDR2 (germline): SGHAT, FQNNGV. This CDR3 reads CASSSQGLNSGANVLTF. The CDR3 region has the DNA TGTGCCAGCAGCTCACAGGGGCTTAACTCTGGGGCCAACGTCCTGACTTTC.

The chain joins TRBV3-1 to TRBJ1-4, with 10 bases identical to TRBD1. The trim removed 5 bases at V and 5 bases at J, leaving 8 bases unmatched. Germline-derived CDR1 and CDR2 are LGHDT and YNNKEL (reference sequence). The CDR3 length is 16 residues. In nucleotides, the CDR3 is TGTGCCAGCAGCAGACAGGGGGCTTACGGAAATGAAAAACTGTTTTTT. Its translation: CASSRQGAYGNEKLFF.

The chain is built from TRBV12-3 or TRBV12-4 and TRBJ1-5; D remains unclear. This CDR3 is built from 14 residues. V was cut by 6 bases and J by 4 bases, with 13 bases left in between. CDR3 bases: TGTGCCAGCAGCCCCCCAGGTTGGAATCAGCCCCAGCATTTT. This sequence encodes CASSPPGWNQPQHF.

The chain joins TRBV6-2 or TRBV6-3 to TRBJ2-7; 8 bases line up with TRBD1. This CDR3 is built from 19 residues. Germline values: CDR1 MNHEY, CDR2 SVGEGT. V gave up 0 bases and J gave up 2 bases; unmatched junction bases: 15. The CDR3 sequence is CASSYSTRTQGAITYEQYF. The DNA for the CDR3 is TGTGCCAGCAGTTACTCGACGCGGACTCAGGGGGCGATAACCTACGAGCAGTACTTC.

This clonotype turned up a few times. The genes are TRBV12-3 or TRBV12-4 and TRBJ1-2; a possible D gene is TRBD1 (5 bases). V lost 7 bases, J lost 5 bases, and 8 bases lay in between. This CDR3 has 11 residues. Written as DNA, the CDR3 is TGTGCCAGCACCCGGGGGTATGGCTACACCTTC. Translating it yields CASTRGYGYTF.

This clonotype appeared a few times. The chain couples TRBV20-1 to TRBJ1-2; D unresolved. V shed 1 base and J shed 8 bases, with 8 bases lying between them. This CDR3 is 11 amino acids long. Germline V gene lookup returns CDR1 DFQATT and CDR2 SNEGSKA (reference sequence). In DNA, the CDR3 is TGCAGTGCTAGAGGTCAGAAGGGCTACACCTTC. It yields the protein CSARGQKGYTF.

The chain uses TRBV5-1 and TRBJ2-3, with 10 bases that match TRBD2. Germline assignment: CDR1 SGHRS and CDR2 YFSETQ. The CDR3 spans 13 residues. This CDR3 is CGSASGSADTQYF. CDR3 nucleotide sequence: TGCGGGAGCGCTAGCGGGAGCGCAGATACGCAGTATTTT.

The gene calls are TRBV7-8 and TRBJ2-6; tentatively, D is TRBD2 (5 bases). The CDR3 sequence is 14 residues long. The germline V and J ends were trimmed by 1 base and 13 bases, with 14 bases remaining between them. From germline, CDR1 is SGHVS and CDR2 FQNEAQ. This CDR3 reads CASSLGFARVVLTF. Written as DNA, the CDR3 is TGTGCCAGCAGCTTAGGGTTCGCGAGGGTTGTCCTGACTTTC.

In its sample, this clonotype was seen once. This chain connects TRBV28 to TRBJ1-3; 7 nucleotides match TRBD1. CDR1 and CDR2 (germline): MDHEN, SYDVKM. CDR3 length equals 14 residues. V lost 6 bases to trimming and J lost 2 bases; unmatched junction nucleotides: 4. This chain's CDR3 is CASRSTGTGNTIYF. In DNA form, the CDR3 reads TGTGCCAGCAGATCGACAGGGACTGGAAACACCATATATTTT.

In its sample, this clonotype was seen many times. At one end the junction does not follow the germline gene, possibly because of a read error. This chain uses TRBV7-3 with TRBJ1-1; 8 positions agree with TRBD1. Germline V gene lookup returns CDR1 SGHTA and CDR2 FQGTGA. There are 13 residues in the CDR3. This chain's CDR3 is CASSSGQGTEAFF. CDR3 coding DNA: TGCGCCAGCAGCTCCGGACAGGGCACTGAAGCTTTCTTT.

The chain joins TRBV6-5 to TRBJ1-5; D is possibly TRBD1 (5 bases). The CDR3 loop spans 13 amino acids. Germline values: CDR1 MNHEY, CDR2 SVGAGI. The germline V and J ends were trimmed by 5 bases and 4 bases, with 9 bases remaining between them. In DNA form, the CDR3 reads TGTGCCAGCAGTCGCAGGGCTAATCAGCCCCAGCATTTT. The encoded protein is CASSRRANQPQHF.

This clonotype has just a few counts. The chain combines TRBV6-2 or TRBV6-3 with TRBJ2-5; TRBD2 matches 14 bases. The CDR3 is 15 residues long. The junction had 9 bases not matched to a gene; V was cut back by 4 bases and J by 11 bases. Germline-derived CDR1 and CDR2 are MNHEY and SVGEGT. The CDR3 reads CASSWGLAGDNEQYF. The CDR3 DNA follows: TGTGCCAGCAGTTGGGGACTAGCGGGAGACAATGAGCAGTACTTC.

Concerning this clonotype: Relative to the germline gene, one junction end is altered; a read error may explain this. The chain uses TRBV27 and TRBJ2-1, with D perhaps matching TRBD2 (7 bases). The CDR3 runs 15 residues. Per germline, CDR1 MNHEY and CDR2 SMNVEV (reference sequence). The CDR3 spells CASSTSQGGLGEQFF. For the CDR3, the DNA is TGTGCTAGCAGTACGTCACAGGGAGGGCTGGGCGAGCAGTTCTTC.

The table lists this clonotype with a few counts. The chain links TRBV7-2 to TRBJ1-2, with TRBD1 identical over 7 bases. Germline CDR1 reads SGHTA; CDR2 reads FQGNSA. The CDR3 consists of 15 residues. Trimming took 4 bases from V and 4 from J; bases not matched to a gene: 9. This CDR3 reads CASSYATGATYGYTF. In DNA form, the CDR3 reads TGTGCCAGCAGCTACGCAACAGGGGCGACCTATGGCTACACCTTC.

The DNA for the CDR3 is TGTGCCAGCAGCAGAGAGGACCCAAGCTACAATGAGCAGTTCTTC. It is translated as CASSREDPSYNEQFF. The chain has TRBV12-3 or TRBV12-4 and TRBJ2-1; unclear D gene. V was cut by 6 bases and J by 3 bases, with 15 bases left in between. The CDR3 spans 15 residues.

The chain is built from TRBV2 and TRBJ1-2, with TRBD1 matching 9 bases. The V gene end was trimmed by 2 bases and the J gene end by 4 bases; junction bases not matched to a gene: 5. The length of the CDR3 is 15 residues. Germline lookup yields CDR1 SNHLY and CDR2 FYNNEI. CDR3 residues: CASSENGQGIYGYTF. The CDR3 nucleotides are TGTGCCAGCAGTGAAAACGGACAGGGGATCTATGGCTACACCTTC.